This is a list of T cell receptor beta chains from one sample in a study of early T cells in non-severe SARS-CoV-2 infection. TCRdb re-called the 5' RACE reads through MiXCR, storing one row per CDR3 protein. The sample contains roughly 34,000 distinct CDR3 sequences, less than 8% of which appear only once. The material was whole blood, obtained at baseline. These receptors all stem from an adult who was a healthcare worker with PCR-confirmed SARS-CoV-2 infection or an uninfected control (not recorded which). Both conserved end residues are part of each CDR3. D genes are given only for firm matches. Rows give clone size only sometimes, using once, few, many, or a class for an expanded clone.

J gene: TRBJ2-3; D gene: TRBD1; clone size: few; V gene: TRBV11-2; CDR3 protein: CASSLFGQGEDTQYF; CDR3 DNA: TGTGCCAGCAGCTTGTTCGGACAGGGGGAAGATACGCAGTATTTT
J gene: TRBJ1-2; D gene: -; clone size: many; V gene: TRBV16; CDR3 protein: CASSQSSYGYTF; CDR3 DNA: TGTGCCAGCAGCCAGTCTAGCTATGGCTACACCTTC
J gene: TRBJ2-7; D gene: -; clone size: -; V gene: TRBV5-4; CDR3 protein: CASMAGPASSYEQYF; CDR3 DNA: TGTGCCAGCATGGCGGGACCCGCCAGCTCCTACGAGCAGTACTTC
J gene: TRBJ2-7; D gene: -; clone size: many; V gene: TRBV18; CDR3 protein: CASSSGTGRNEQYF; CDR3 DNA: TGTGCCAGCTCCTCGGGGACGGGTAGGAACGAGCAGTACTTC
J gene: TRBJ1-4; D gene: -; clone size: few; V gene: TRBV27; CDR3 protein: CASTAIGEKLFF; CDR3 DNA: TGTGCCAGCACCGCGATAGGTGAAAAACTGTTTTTT
J gene: TRBJ2-2; D gene: -; clone size: many; V gene: TRBV19; CDR3 protein: CASTQGMDTGELFF; CDR3 DNA: TGTGCCAGTACCCAGGGAATGGACACCGGGGAGCTGTTTTTT
J gene: TRBJ1-5; D gene: -; clone size: many; V gene: TRBV19; CDR3 protein: CASDIAGLGISQPQHF; CDR3 DNA: TGTGCCAGCGATATCGCCGGATTAGGGATTAGTCAGCCCCAGCATTTT
J gene: TRBJ2-7; D gene: -; clone size: medium-sized; V gene: TRBV7-9; CDR3 protein: CASSSPYEQYF; CDR3 DNA: TGTGCCAGCAGCTCCCCCTACGAGCAGTACTTC
J gene: TRBJ2-7; D gene: -; clone size: -; V gene: TRBV20-1; CDR3 protein: CSARGPLGYEQYF; CDR3 DNA: TGCAGTGCTAGGGGGCCTCTTGGTTACGAGCAGTACTTC
J gene: TRBJ1-1; D gene: -; clone size: many; V gene: TRBV7-9; CDR3 protein: CASSLVRVSEAFF; CDR3 DNA: TGTGCCAGCAGCTTAGTCCGGGTTTCTGAAGCTTTCTTT
J gene: TRBJ1-1; D gene: TRBD1; clone size: few; V gene: TRBV5-1; CDR3 protein: CASSPGGTNTEAFF; CDR3 DNA: TGCGCCAGCAGCCCAGGGGGCACAAACACTGAAGCTTTCTTT
J gene: TRBJ2-3; D gene: TRBD1; clone size: -; V gene: TRBV5-5; CDR3 protein: CASSFQTGEDTQYF; CDR3 DNA: TGTGCCAGCAGCTTCCAGACAGGGGAAGATACGCAGTATTTT
J gene: TRBJ2-7; D gene: TRBD1; clone size: few; V gene: TRBV20-1; CDR3 protein: CSAGQGVMYEQYF; CDR3 DNA: TGCAGTGCGGGACAGGGGGTCATGTACGAGCAGTACTTC
J gene: TRBJ1-4; D gene: -; clone size: -; V gene: TRBV20-1; CDR3 protein: CSARERNEKLFF; CDR3 DNA: TGCAGTGCTAGAGAACGAAACGAAAAACTGTTTTTT
J gene: TRBJ2-7; D gene: -; clone size: few; V gene: TRBV3-2; CDR3 protein: CASSPSGASCYEQYF; CDR3 DNA: TGTGCCAGCAGCCCCTCAGGGGCTAGCTGCTACGAGCAGTACTTC
J gene: TRBJ2-5; D gene: -; clone size: -; V gene: TRBV28; CDR3 protein: CASIHLMVKPEQETQYF; CDR3 DNA: TGTGCCAGCATCCACCTTATGGTGAAGCCGGAGCAAGAGACCCAGTACTTC
J gene: TRBJ1-1; D gene: TRBD1; clone size: few; V gene: TRBV12-3/TRBV12-4; CDR3 protein: CASRPHPGTGVNTEAFF; CDR3 DNA: TGTGCCAGCAGACCTCACCCGGGGACAGGGGTGAACACTGAAGCTTTCTTT
J gene: TRBJ2-3; D gene: TRBD2; clone size: many; V gene: TRBV7-9; CDR3 protein: CASSPGPAGSVDTQYF; CDR3 DNA: TGTGCCAGCAGCCCCGGACCAGCGGGATCCGTAGATACGCAGTATTTT
J gene: TRBJ1-1; D gene: -; clone size: few; V gene: TRBV11-2; CDR3 protein: CASSLGVPEAFF; CDR3 DNA: TGTGCCAGCAGCTTAGGTGTCCCTGAAGCTTTCTTT
J gene: TRBJ2-4; D gene: -; clone size: few; V gene: TRBV28; CDR3 protein: CATAEGTLAKNIQYF; CDR3 DNA: TGTGCCACCGCAGAGGGGACCTTAGCCAAAAACATTCAGTACTTC
J gene: TRBJ1-3; D gene: -; clone size: many; V gene: TRBV5-4; CDR3 protein: CASSLDQGSGNTIYF; CDR3 DNA: TGTGCCAGCAGCTTGGACCAGGGGTCTGGAAACACCATATATTTT
J gene: TRBJ2-3; D gene: TRBD2; clone size: many; V gene: TRBV28; CDR3 protein: CASSPSTSGGDTQYF; CDR3 DNA: TGTGCCAGCAGTCCCTCCACGAGCGGGGGAGATACGCAGTATTTT